This TCR beta chain stems from a study of T cells in Graves' hyperthyroidism and ophthalmopathy. Findings and caveats of the study: Among clonotypes expanded in thyroid above 0.001, most were also found in blood.

Uncontrolled infection, other autoimmune disease, pregnancy or lactation led to exclusion. PBMCs came from more than 8.5 ml fresh peripheral blood. From RNA transcripts, TCR beta CDR3 regions were amplified. First-round RT-PCR with HTBI primers amplified the TCR CDR3 region. TCRdb reanalysed the multiplex PCR reads using MiXCR and keeps one entry per CDR3 protein. Of about 600,000 distinct CDR3 sequences listed, approximately 15% are singletons. The CDR3 extends over 15 amino acids. Germline V gene lookup returns CDR1 DFQATT and CDR2 SNEGSKA (reference sequence). V lost 0 bases and J 3 bases, leaving 14 bases between the germline ends. In its sample, this clonotype was seen a few times. The antigen remains undetermined.

The receptor comes from a woman aged 18-29 years with Graves' ophthalmopathy. The V gene is TRBV20-1, the J gene TRBJ2-5, with D possibly called TRBD1 or TRBD2 (6 bases each). Sequencing was done on a sample of blood. The chain's CDR3 is CSARDEGGGEETQYF. The CDR3 coding sequence is TGCAGTGCTAGAGATGAGGGGGGTGGTGAAGAGACCCAGTACTTC.